Sequencing of this TCR beta chain was carried out in a study of T cell changes during pregnancy in multiple sclerosis. Produced via immunoSEQ multiplex PCR; TCRdb's table is partial and in-frame only. This table has tens of thousands of clones, about 92% appearing once. V shed 5 bases, J shed 3 bases, and the junction held 3 bases outside the gene matches. The CDR3 runs to 13 residues. CDR1 LGHNA and CDR2 YSLEER come from the germline V gene. The chain uses TRBV4-3 and TRBJ2-5; 7 bases align to TRBD2. The material sequenced was CD4+ T cells from peripheral blood mononuclear cells, taken after pregnancy. The clonotype originates from a female donor with multiple sclerosis, enrolled in a pregnancy study. For the CDR3, the DNA is TGCGCCAGCAGCGCCGGGACTAAAGAGACCCAGTACTTC. Amino acids: CASSAGTKETQYF.